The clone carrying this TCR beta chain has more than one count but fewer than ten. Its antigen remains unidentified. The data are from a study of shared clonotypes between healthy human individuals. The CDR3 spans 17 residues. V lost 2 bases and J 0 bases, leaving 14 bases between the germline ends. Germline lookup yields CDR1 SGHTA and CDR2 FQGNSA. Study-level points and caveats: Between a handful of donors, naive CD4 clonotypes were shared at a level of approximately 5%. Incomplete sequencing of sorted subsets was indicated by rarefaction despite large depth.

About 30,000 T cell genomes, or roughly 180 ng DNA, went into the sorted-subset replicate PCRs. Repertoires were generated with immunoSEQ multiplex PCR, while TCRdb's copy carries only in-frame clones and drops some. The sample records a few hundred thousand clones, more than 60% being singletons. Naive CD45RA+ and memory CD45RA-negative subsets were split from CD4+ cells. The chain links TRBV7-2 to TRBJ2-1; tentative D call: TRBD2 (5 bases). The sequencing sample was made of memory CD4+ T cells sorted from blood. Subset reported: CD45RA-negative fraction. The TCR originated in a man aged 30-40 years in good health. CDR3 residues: CASSLSGGWGSYNEQFF. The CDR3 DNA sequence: TGTGCCAGCAGCTTATCTGGCGGGTGGGGCTCCTACAATGAGCAGTTCTTC.